These 4 T cell receptor beta chains were sequenced from one sample in a study of shared clonotypes between healthy human individuals. Libraries were prepared by immunoSEQ multiplex PCR; TCRdb keeps only in-frame clonotypes and omits some of them. The table has 2 million to 3 million clones, approximately 94% seen once. Sequencing was carried out using naive CD4+ T cells from PBMCs. The subset was: CD45RA+ positively selected. The receptor set was obtained from a man younger than 35 in good health. Some clones in this sample may be carry-over from other donors' samples.

V usage is TRBV19 and J usage is TRBJ2-4, with D maybe TRBD2 (5 bases). There are 17 residues in the CDR3. The V end lost 5 bases, the J end lost 2 bases, and 19 bases lay between the germline ends. Germline CDR1 is LNHDA and CDR2 is SQIVND (reference sequence). CDR3 sequence: CASSPPGLRNTKNIQYF. Written as DNA, the CDR3 is TGTGCCAGTAGTCCCCCCGGACTGCGAAATACCAAAAACATTCAGTACTTC.

V usage is TRBV7-3 and J usage is TRBJ2-6, with D perhaps matching TRBD2 (6 bases). CDR1 is SGHTA, CDR2 FQGTGA, per germline. The ends were cut back, 5 bases at V and 2 bases at J, with 7 bases in the middle. The CDR3 loop spans 14 amino acids. CDR3 sequence: CASSPGAGANVLTF. The CDR3 DNA is TGTGCCAGCAGCCCGGGAGCTGGGGCCAACGTCCTGACTTTC. The full variable domain, with the rest looked up from reference TRBV7-3 and TRBJ2-6, is GAGVSQTPSNKVTEKGKYVELRCDPISGHTALYWYRQSLGQGPEFLIYFQGTGAADDSGLPNDRFFAVRPEGSVSTLKIQRTERGDSAVYLCASSPGAGANVLTFGAGSRLTVL.

In its sample, this clone was seen once. The chain carries TRBV25-1 and TRBJ2-5; perhaps D is TRBD1 or TRBD2 (5 bases each). CDR1 and CDR2 (germline): MGHDK, SYGVNS. The CDR3 totals 15 residues. The V and J ends lost 0 bases and 7 bases respectively, with 15 bases between them. For the CDR3, the DNA is TGTGCCAGCAGTGAATATGGTCGCAGGGACGGGACCCAGTACTTC. Residues: CASSEYGRRDGTQYF. Based on the CDR3 plus reference TRBV25-1 and TRBJ2-5, the full variable domain is EADIYQTPRYLVIGTGKKITLECSQTMGHDKMYWYQQDPGMELHLIHYSYGVNSTEKGDLSSESTVSRIRTEHFPLTLESARPSHTSQYLCASSEYGRRDGTQYFGPGTRLLVL.

This chain links TRBV19 with TRBJ2-7; D tentatively fits TRBD1 or TRBD2 (6 bases each). CDR1 and CDR2 (germline): LNHDA, SQIVND (reference sequence). CDR3 size: 14 residues. The V end lost 6 bases, the J end lost 6 bases, and 18 bases lay between the germline ends. CDR3 nucleotides: TGTGCCAGTAGCCCATCGGGGGCCTTTTTCGAGCAGTACTTC. Amino acid sequence: CASSPSGAFFEQYF.